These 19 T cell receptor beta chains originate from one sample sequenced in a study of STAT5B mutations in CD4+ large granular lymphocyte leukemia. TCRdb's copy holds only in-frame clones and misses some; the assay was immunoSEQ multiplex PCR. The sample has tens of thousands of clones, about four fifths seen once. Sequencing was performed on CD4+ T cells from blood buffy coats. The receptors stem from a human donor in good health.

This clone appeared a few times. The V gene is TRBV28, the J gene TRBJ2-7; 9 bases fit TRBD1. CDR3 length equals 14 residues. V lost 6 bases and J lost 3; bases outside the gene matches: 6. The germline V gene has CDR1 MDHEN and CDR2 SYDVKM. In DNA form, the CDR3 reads TGTGCCAGCAGACCTCAGGACAGGGGCTACGAGCAGTACTTC. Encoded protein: CASRPQDRGYEQYF.

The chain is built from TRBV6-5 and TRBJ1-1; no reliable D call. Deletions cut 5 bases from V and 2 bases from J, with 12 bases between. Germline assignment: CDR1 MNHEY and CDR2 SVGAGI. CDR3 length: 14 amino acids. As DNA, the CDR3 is TGTGCCAGCAGTCCATCGGACGGCAACACTGAAGCTTTCTTT. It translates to CASSPSDGNTEAFF.

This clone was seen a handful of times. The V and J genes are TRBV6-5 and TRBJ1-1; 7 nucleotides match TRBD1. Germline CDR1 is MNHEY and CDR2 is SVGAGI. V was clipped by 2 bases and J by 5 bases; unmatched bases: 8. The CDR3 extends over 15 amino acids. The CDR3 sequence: CASSYVGRGWTEAFF. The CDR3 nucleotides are TGTGCCAGCAGTTACGTGGGCAGGGGGTGGACTGAAGCTTTCTTT.

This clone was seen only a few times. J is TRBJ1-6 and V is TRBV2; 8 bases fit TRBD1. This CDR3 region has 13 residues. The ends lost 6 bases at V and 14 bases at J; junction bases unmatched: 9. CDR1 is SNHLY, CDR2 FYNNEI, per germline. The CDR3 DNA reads TGTGCCAGCAGCGGACAGGGTGGTAGTACCCTCCACTTT. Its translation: CASSGQGGSTLHF.

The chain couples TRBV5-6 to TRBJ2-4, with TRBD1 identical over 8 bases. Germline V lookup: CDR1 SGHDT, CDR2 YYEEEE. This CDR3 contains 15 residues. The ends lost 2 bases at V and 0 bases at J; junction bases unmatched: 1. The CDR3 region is CASSFDRGAKNIQYF. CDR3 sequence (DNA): TGTGCCAGCAGCTTCGACAGGGGAGCCAAAAACATTCAGTACTTC. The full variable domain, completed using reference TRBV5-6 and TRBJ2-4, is DAGVTQSPTHLIKTRGQQVTLRCSPKSGHDTVSWYQQALGQGPQFIFQYYEEEERQRGNFPDRFSGHQFPNYSSELNVNALLLGDSALYLCASSFDRGAKNIQYFGAGTRLSVL.

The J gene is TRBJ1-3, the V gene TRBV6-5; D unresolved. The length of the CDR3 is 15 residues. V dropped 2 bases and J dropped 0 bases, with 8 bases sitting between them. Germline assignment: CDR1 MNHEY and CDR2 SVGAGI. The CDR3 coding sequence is TGTGCCAGCAGTTACAGCCGGCTCTCTGGAAACACCATATATTTT. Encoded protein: CASSYSRLSGNTIYF.

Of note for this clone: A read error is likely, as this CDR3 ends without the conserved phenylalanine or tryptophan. The CDR3 reads CASRLLAWSEAFL. The CDR3 DNA sequence: TGTGCCAGCCGACTCTTAGCATGGAGTGAAGCTTTCCTT. The chain couples TRBV6-5 to TRBJ1-1; no clear D gene. From germline, CDR1 is MNHEY and CDR2 SVGAGI. V was trimmed by 8 bases and J by 7 bases, leaving 17 bases between them. The CDR3 consists of 13 residues.

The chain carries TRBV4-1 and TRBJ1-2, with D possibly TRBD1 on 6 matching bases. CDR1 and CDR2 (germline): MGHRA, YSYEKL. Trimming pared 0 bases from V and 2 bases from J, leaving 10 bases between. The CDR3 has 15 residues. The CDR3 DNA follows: TGCGCCAGCAGCCAAGATGGGAGGGGGAACTATGGCTACACCTTC. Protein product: CASSQDGRGNYGYTF.

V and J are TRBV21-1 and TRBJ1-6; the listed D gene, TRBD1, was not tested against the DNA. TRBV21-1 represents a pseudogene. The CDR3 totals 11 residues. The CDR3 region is CATPTGPPLHF. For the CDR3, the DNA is TGTGCCACCCCCACAGGGCCGCCCCTCCACTTT.

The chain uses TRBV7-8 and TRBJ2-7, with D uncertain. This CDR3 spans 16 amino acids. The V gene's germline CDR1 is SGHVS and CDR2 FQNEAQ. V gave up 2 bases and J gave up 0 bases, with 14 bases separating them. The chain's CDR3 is CASSLTADSISYEQYF. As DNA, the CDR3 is TGTGCCAGCAGCTTAACCGCCGATTCCATCTCCTACGAGCAGTACTTC.

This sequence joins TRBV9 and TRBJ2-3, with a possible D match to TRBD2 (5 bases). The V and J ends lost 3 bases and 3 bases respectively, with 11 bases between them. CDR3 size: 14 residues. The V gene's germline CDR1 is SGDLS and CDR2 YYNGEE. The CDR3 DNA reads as TGTGCCAGCAGCGCAGTTCGAGGGACAGATACGCAGTATTTT. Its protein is CASSAVRGTDTQYF.

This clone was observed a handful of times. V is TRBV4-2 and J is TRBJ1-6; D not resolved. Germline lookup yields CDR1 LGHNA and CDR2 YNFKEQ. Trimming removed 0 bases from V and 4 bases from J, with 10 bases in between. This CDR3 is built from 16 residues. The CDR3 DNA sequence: TGTGCCAGCAGCCAAGACAGAGGGCCTTATAATTCACCCCTCCACTTT. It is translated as CASSQDRGPYNSPLHF.

CDR3 nucleotide sequence: TGTGCCAGTACCTCCTTCAGCGGGCCCTACGAGCAGTACTTC. Protein product: CASTSFSGPYEQYF. This chain links TRBV19 with TRBJ2-7; perhaps TRBD2 as D (6 bases). The CDR3 has 14 residues. Germline V CDR1 and CDR2: LNHDA, SQIVND (reference sequence). The V and J ends lost 7 bases and 2 bases respectively, with 15 bases between them.

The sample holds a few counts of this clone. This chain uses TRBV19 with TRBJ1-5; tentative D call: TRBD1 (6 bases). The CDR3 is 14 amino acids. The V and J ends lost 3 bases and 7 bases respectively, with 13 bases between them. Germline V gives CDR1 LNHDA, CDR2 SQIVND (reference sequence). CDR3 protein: CASSITGHAQPQHF. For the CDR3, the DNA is TGTGCCAGTAGTATCACAGGGCATGCGCAGCCCCAGCATTTT.

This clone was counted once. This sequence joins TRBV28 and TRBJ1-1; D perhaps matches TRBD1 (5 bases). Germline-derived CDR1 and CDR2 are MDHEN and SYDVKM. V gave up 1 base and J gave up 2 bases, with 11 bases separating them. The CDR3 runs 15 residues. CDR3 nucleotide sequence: TGTGCCAGCAGTTTATCTCTGGGGGGAAACACTGAAGCTTTCTTT. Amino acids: CASSLSLGGNTEAFF.

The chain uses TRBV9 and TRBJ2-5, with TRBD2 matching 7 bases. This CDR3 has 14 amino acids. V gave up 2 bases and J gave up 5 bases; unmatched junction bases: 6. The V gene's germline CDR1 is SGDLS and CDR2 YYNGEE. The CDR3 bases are TGTGCCAGCAGCGTTGGACTAGGAGGGGAGACCCAGTACTTC. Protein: CASSVGLGGETQYF.

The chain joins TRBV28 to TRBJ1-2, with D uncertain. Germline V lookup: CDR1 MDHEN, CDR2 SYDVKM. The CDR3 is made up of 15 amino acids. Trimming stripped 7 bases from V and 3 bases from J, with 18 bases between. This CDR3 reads CASNPLPGSHYGYTF. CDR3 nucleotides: TGTGCCAGCAACCCGCTCCCCGGGAGCCACTATGGCTACACCTTC.

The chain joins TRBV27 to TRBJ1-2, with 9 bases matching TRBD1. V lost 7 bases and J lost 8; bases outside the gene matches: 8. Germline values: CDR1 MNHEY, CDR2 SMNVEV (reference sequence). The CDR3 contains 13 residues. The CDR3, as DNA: TGTGCCAGCAAACAGGGGGCTATAGGGGGCTACACCTTC. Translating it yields CASKQGAIGGYTF.

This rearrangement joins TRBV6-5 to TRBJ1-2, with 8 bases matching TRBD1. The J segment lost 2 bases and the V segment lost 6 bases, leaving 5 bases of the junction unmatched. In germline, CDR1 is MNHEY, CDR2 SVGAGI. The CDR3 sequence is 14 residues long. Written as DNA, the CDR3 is TGTGCCAGCAGCCGGGACAGGCAGAACTATGGCTACACCTTC. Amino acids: CASSRDRQNYGYTF.